This TCR beta chain derives from a study of blood T cells in healthy people across ages. Study-wide results and limits: Versus aged donors, long-lived donors had higher diversity and more naive CD4+ cells. Any changes in expanded clonotypes were possibly confounded, as donor CMV status remained unknown. Investigators viewed diversity estimates from one million T cells as underestimates, the study reported.

CDR3 length: 16 amino acids. Germline-derived CDR1 and CDR2 are SGHTA and FQGNSA. A word on this clonotype: What it binds is unknown. A junction end diverges from the germline sequence, so it may reflect a read error.

Combining a sample-barcoded 5' primer with a J-beta primer mix, a second PCR ran for roughly 7 to 12 cycles. TCRdb passed the 5' RACE reads through MiXCR, listing each CDR3 protein once. The sample holds some 1,800,000 distinct CDR3 sequences, approximately 39% seen once. This sequence joins TRBV7-2 and TRBJ2-4; D not certain. The end of the DNA fits TRBJ2-5 better, so the J call may be wrong. The receptor's source is a human donor in good health. Source material: blood. The CDR3 protein is CASSLSRALSQETQYF. The CDR3 nucleotides read TGCGCCAGCAGCTTAAGTCGGGCACTGTCCCAAGAGACCCAGTACTTC.